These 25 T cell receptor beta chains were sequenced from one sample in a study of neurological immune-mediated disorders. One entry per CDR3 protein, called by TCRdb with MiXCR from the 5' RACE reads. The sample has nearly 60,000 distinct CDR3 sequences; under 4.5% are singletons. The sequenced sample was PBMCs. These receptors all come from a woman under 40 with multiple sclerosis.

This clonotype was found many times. The DNA for the CDR3 is TGTGCCAGCAGCTTATTTCGGGACCAGCCCCAGCATTTT. Amino acids: CASSLFRDQPQHF. The chain carries TRBV7-2 and TRBJ1-5; a possible D gene is TRBD1 (5 bases). The CDR3 consists of 13 residues. Germline-derived CDR1 and CDR2 are SGHTA and FQGNSA. V was trimmed by 2 bases and J by 7 bases, leaving 9 bases between them. The entire variable domain, with the rest obtained from reference TRBV7-2 and TRBJ1-5, is as follows: GAGVSQSPSNKVTEKGKDVELRCDPISGHTALYWYRQSLGQGLEFLIYFQGNSAPDKSGLPSDRFSAERTGGSVSTLTIQRTQQEDSAVYLCASSLFRDQPQHFGDGTRLSIL.

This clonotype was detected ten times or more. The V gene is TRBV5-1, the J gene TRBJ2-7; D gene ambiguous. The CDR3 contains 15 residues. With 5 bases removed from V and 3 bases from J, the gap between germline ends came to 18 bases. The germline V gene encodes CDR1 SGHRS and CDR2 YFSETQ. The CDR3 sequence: CASSPFLDAIYEQYF. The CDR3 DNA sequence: TGCGCCAGCAGTCCCTTCCTGGACGCCATCTACGAGCAGTACTTC.

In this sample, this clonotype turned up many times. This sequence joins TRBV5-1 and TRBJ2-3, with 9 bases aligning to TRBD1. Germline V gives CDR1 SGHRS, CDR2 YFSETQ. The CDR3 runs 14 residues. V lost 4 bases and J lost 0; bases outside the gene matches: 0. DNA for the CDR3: TGCGCCAGCAGCACAGGGGGCAGCACAGATACGCAGTATTTT. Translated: CASSTGGSTDTQYF.

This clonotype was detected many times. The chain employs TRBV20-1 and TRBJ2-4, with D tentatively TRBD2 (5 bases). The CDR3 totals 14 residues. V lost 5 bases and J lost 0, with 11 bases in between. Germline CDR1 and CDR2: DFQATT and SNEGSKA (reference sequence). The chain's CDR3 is CSAVSGLAKNIQYF. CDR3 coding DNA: TGCAGTGCTGTAAGCGGCCTAGCCAAAAACATTCAGTACTTC.

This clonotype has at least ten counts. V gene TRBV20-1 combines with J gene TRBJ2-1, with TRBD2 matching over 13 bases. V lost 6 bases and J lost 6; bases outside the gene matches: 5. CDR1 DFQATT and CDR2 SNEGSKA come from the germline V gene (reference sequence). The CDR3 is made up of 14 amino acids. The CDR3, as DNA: TGCAGTGCCAAACTAGCGGGGGGGCTCAATGAGCAGTTCTTC. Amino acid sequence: CSAKLAGGLNEQFF.

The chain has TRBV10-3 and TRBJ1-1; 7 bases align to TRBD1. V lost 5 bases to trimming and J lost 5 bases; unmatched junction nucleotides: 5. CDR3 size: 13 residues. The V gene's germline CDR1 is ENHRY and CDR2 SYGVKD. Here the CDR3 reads CAISLDRVTEAFF. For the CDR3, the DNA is TGTGCCATCAGTTTAGACAGGGTGACTGAAGCTTTCTTT.

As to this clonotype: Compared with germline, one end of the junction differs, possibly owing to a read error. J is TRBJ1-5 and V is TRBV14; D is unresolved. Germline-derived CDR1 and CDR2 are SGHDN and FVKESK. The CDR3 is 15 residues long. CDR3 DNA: TGTGCCAGCAGCCAGAAGATTCATAGCAATCAGCCCCAGAATTTT. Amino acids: CASSQKIHSNQPQNF.

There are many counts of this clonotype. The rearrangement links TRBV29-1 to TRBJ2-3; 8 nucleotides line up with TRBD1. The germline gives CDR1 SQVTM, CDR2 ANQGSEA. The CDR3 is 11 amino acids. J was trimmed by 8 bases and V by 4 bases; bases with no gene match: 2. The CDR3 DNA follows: TGCAGCGTTGCAGGGGGCAGTACGCAGTATTTT. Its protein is CSVAGGSTQYF.

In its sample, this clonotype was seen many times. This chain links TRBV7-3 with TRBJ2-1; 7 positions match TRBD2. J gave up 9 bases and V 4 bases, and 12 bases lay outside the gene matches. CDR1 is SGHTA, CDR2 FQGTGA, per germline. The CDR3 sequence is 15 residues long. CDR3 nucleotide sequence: TGTGCCAGCAGCTCCAGCGGGGCTAGCGGCGGTGAGCAGTTCTTC. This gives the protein CASSSSGASGGEQFF.

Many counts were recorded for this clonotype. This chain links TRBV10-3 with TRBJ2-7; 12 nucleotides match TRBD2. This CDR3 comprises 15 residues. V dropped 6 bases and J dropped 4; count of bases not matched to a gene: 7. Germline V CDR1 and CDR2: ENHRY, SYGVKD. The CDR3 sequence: CAIRGPTSGGYEQYF. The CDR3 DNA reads TGTGCCATCAGAGGACCGACTAGCGGGGGTTACGAGCAGTACTTC.

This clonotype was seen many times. The CDR3 loop reads CASSLVGRNTEAFF. The CDR3 DNA reads TGTGCCAGCAGCTTAGTGGGACGTAACACTGAAGCTTTCTTT. The rearrangement uses TRBV7-9 and TRBJ1-1; D is perhaps TRBD1 (5 bases). CDR3 length: 14 amino acids. The V gene's germline CDR1 is SEHNR and CDR2 FQNEAQ (reference sequence). V was cut by 1 base and J by 2 bases, with 8 bases left in between.

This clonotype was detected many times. CDR3 DNA sequence: TGCAGTCTCGACGGAGAGAGCTACAATGAGCAGTTCTTC. Translation: CSLDGESYNEQFF. The genes are TRBV20-1 and TRBJ2-1; no reliable D call. CDR3 size: 13 residues. From germline, CDR1 is DFQATT and CDR2 SNEGSKA (reference sequence). V was trimmed by 8 bases and J by 3 bases, leaving 14 bases between them.

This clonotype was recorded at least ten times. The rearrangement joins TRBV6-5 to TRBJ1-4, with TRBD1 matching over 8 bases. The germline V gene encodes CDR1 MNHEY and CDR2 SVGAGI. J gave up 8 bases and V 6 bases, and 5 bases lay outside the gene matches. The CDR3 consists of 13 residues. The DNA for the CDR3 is TGTGCCAGCAGGGACAGGGTGAAGGAAAAACTGTTTTTT. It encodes CASRDRVKEKLFF.

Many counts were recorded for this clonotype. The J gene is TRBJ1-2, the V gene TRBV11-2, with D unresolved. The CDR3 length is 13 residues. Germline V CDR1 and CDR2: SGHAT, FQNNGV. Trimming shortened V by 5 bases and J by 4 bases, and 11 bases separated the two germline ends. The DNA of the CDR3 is TGTGCCAGCAGCGGCACAGACGTCTATGGCTACACCTTC. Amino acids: CASSGTDVYGYTF.

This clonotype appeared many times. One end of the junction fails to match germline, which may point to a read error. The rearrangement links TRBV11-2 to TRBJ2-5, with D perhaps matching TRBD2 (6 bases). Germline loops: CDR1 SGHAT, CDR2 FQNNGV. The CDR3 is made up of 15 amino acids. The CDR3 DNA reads TGTGCCAGCAGCCTAGACGGGAGTTTCCAAGAGACCCAGTACTTC. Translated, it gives CASSLDGSFQETQYF. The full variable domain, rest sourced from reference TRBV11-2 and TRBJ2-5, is EAGVAQSPRYKIIEKRQSVAFWCNPISGHATLYWYQQILGQGPKLLIQFQNNGVVDDSQLPKDRFSAERLKGVDSTLKIQPAKLEDSAVYLCASSLDGSFQETQYFGPGTRLLVL.

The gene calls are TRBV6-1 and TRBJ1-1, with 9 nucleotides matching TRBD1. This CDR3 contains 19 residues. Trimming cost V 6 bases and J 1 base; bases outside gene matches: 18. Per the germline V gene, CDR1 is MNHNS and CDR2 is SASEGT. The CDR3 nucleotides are TGTGCCAGCAGCACAGACAGGGGGTCGGGAGGTGGGAGGAACACTGAAGCTTTCTTT. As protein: CASSTDRGSGGGRNTEAFF.

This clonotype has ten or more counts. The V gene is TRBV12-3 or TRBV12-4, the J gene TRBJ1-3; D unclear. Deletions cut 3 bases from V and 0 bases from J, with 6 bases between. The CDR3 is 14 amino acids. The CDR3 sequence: CASSFRFSGNTIYF. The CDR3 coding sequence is TGTGCCAGCAGTTTCAGGTTCTCTGGAAACACCATATATTTT.

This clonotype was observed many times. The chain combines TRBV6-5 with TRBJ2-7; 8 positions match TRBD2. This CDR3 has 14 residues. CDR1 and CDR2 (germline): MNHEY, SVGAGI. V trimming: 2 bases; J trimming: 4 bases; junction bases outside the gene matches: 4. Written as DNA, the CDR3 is TGTGCCAGCAGTTACAAAACGGGGGGGTACGAGCAGTACTTC. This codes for CASSYKTGGYEQYF.

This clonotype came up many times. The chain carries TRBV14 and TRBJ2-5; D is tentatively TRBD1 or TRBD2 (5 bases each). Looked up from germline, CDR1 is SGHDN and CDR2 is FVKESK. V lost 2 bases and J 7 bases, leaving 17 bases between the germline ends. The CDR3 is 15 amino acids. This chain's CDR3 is CASSQSPGRWGTQYF. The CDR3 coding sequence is TGTGCCAGCAGCCAATCCCCGGGGCGCTGGGGGACCCAGTACTTC.

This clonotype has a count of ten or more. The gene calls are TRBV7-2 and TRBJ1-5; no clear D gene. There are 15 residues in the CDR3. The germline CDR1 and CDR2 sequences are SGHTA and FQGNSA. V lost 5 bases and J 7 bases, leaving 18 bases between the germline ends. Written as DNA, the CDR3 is TGTGCCAGCAGCAGACGGACGGGCCCTGGGCAGCCCCAGCATTTT. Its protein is CASSRRTGPGQPQHF.

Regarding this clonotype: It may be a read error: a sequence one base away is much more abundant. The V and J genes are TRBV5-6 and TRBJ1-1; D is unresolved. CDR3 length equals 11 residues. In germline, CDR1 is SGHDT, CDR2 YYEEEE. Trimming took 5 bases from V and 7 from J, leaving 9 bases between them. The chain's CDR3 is CASRLGLEAFF. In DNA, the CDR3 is TGTGCCAGCAGATTAGGTCTTGAAGCTTTCTTT.

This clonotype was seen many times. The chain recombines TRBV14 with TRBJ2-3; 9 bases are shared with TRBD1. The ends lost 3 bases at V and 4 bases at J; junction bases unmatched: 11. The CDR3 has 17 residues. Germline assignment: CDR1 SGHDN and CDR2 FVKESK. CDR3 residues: CASSQVRGQGPSDTQYF. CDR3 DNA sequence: TGTGCCAGCAGCCAGGTTCGGGGACAGGGCCCCTCAGATACGCAGTATTTT.

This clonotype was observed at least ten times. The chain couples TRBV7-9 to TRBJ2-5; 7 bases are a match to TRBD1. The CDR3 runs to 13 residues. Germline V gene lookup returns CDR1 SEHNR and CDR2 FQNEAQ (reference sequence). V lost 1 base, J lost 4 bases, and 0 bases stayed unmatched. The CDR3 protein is CASSLEGAETQYF. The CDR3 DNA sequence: TGTGCCAGCAGCTTAGAGGGGGCAGAGACCCAGTACTTC.

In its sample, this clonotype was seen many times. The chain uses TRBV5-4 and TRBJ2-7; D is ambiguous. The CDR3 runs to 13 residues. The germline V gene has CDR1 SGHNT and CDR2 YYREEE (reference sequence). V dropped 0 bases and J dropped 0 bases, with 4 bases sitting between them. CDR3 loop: CASSLGASYEQYF. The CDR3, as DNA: TGTGCCAGCAGCTTGGGCGCCTCCTACGAGCAGTACTTC. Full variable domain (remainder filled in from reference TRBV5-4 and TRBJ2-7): ETGVTQSPTHLIKTRGQQVTLRCSSQSGHNTVSWYQQALGQGPQFIFQYYREEENGRGNFPPRFSGLQFPNYSSELNVNALELDDSALYLCASSLGASYEQYFGPGTRLTVT.

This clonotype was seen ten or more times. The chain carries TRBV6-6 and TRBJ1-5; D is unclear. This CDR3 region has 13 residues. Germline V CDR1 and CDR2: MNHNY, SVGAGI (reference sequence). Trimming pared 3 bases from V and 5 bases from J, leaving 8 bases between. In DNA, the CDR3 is TGTGCCAGCAGTTATGACCTTTATCAGCCCCAGCATTTT. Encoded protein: CASSYDLYQPQHF.